The 10 T cell receptor beta chains listed next were all sequenced from one sample in a study of blood T cells in healthy people across ages. Then a second PCR, running roughly 6 to 11 cycles, was carried out with a sample-barcoded 5' primer and a J-beta primer mix. TCRdb fed the 5' RACE reads into MiXCR, producing one record per CDR3 protein. The sample includes some 1.7 million distinct CDR3 sequences, about 30% seen only once; the top ten take approximately 7.7%. The specimen was blood. All receptors derive from a woman in her twenties or thirties in good health.

V usage is TRBV29-1 and J usage is TRBJ2-1; TRBD2 aligns across 14 bases. Germline trimming cut 7 bases from V and 3 bases from J; bases unmatched to any gene: 8. The CDR3 runs to 16 residues. CDR1 SQVTM and CDR2 ANQGSEA come from the germline V gene. DNA of the CDR3: TGCAGCGCCGGGGGACTAGCGGGAGTGCTCTACAATGAGCAGTTCTTC. Its translation: CSAGGLAGVLYNEQFF.

V and J are TRBV5-1 and TRBJ1-6, with D possibly matching TRBD1 (6 bases). V lost 4 bases, J lost 2 bases, and 10 bases lay in between. CDR3 length: 15 residues. Germline CDR1 reads SGHRS; CDR2 reads YFSETQ. Here the CDR3 reads CASSRGATYNSPLHF. Here the CDR3 DNA reads TGCGCCAGCAGCCGGGGGGCGACCTATAATTCACCCCTCCACTTT.

This clonotype was counted many times. V usage is TRBV5-8 and J usage is TRBJ2-7; TRBD2 is a possible D gene (5 bases). This CDR3 comprises 14 residues. Germline assignment: CDR1 SGHTS and CDR2 YDEGEE. Trimming removed 5 bases from V and 4 bases from J, with 16 bases in between. The CDR3 coding sequence is TGTGCCAGCAGGGTTCGGGGTAGGCCTTACGAGCAGTACTTC. Translation: CASRVRGRPYEQYF.

This clonotype appeared many times. Here the CDR3 DNA reads TGTGCCTGGAGTGTACGGAGGGTAGCCAAAAACATTCAGTACTTC. Its translation is CAWSVRRVAKNIQYF. The chain carries TRBV30 and TRBJ2-4, with D tentatively TRBD2 (6 bases). Trimming stripped 0 bases from V and 0 bases from J, with 9 bases between. This CDR3 has 15 residues. Germline V gene sequence: CDR1 GTSNPN, CDR2 SVGIG (reference sequence).

The chain recombines TRBV7-2 with TRBJ2-1, with 11 bases aligning to TRBD2. The trim removed 5 bases at V and 4 bases at J, leaving 7 bases unmatched. Germline V lookup: CDR1 SGHTA, CDR2 FQGNSA. The CDR3 is 16 amino acids. For the CDR3, the DNA is TGTGCCAGCAGCAATGCCGGGACTAGCGGTTACAATGAGCAGTTCTTC. Amino acid sequence: CASSNAGTSGYNEQFF.

This chain joins TRBV7-2 and TRBJ1-2; D is possibly TRBD1 (5 bases). Trimming pared 7 bases from V and 8 bases from J, leaving 23 bases between. CDR3 size: 15 residues. Germline V gene sequence: CDR1 SGHTA, CDR2 FQGNSA. CDR3 coding DNA: TGTGCCAGCACATTTCTCCATATGAGGGGTGTCGGCTACACCTTC. This translates into CASTFLHMRGVGYTF.

The gene calls are TRBV7-6 and TRBJ1-5; D call uncertain. The CDR3 contains 13 residues. From germline, CDR1 is SGHVS and CDR2 FNYEAQ. Trimming left V 1 base short and J 3 bases short, with 4 bases between. The CDR3 protein is CASSLEFNQPQHF. CDR3 DNA sequence: TGTGCCAGCAGCTTAGAATTCAATCAGCCCCAGCATTTT.

The CDR3 coding sequence is TGTGCCAGCAGCTTTCGGCGGGACTTTGAAGCTTTCTTT. Translated: CASSFRRDFEAFF. This chain joins TRBV7-2 and TRBJ1-1, with a possible D match to TRBD1 (5 bases). The CDR3 totals 13 residues. The germline CDR1 and CDR2 sequences are SGHTA and FQGNSA. The V end was cut by 3 bases, the J end by 7 bases, with 12 bases between. Drawing the rest from reference TRBV7-2 and TRBJ1-1, the complete variable domain is GAGVSQSPSNKVTEKGKDVELRCDPISGHTALYWYRQSLGQGLEFLIYFQGNSAPDKSGLPSDRFSAERTGGSVSTLTIQRTQQEDSAVYLCASSFRRDFEAFFGQGTRLTVV.

This clonotype was seen more than once but under ten times. V usage is TRBV5-1 and J usage is TRBJ2-3, with D possibly being TRBD2 (6 bases). Germline values: CDR1 SGHRS, CDR2 YFSETQ. V gave up 1 base and J gave up 3 bases, with 12 bases separating them. This CDR3 is built from 15 residues. The CDR3 nucleotides read TGCGCCAGCAGCTTGTCAGCTAGCGCAACAGATACGCAGTATTTT. Its translation: CASSLSASATDTQYF.

This clonotype was detected a few times. The chain employs TRBV24-1 and TRBJ1-1; 7 bases match TRBD1. The CDR3 sequence is 14 residues long. CDR1 is KGHDR, CDR2 SFDVKD, per germline. Unmatched junction bases numbered 5, after V lost 7 bases and J lost 1 base. CDR3 bases: TGTGCCACCAGAGAGACAGGGCCGAACACTGAAGCTTTCTTT. The encoded protein is CATRETGPNTEAFF.